Presented here are 6 T cell receptor beta chains from one specimen sequenced in a study of cytomegalovirus exposure and HLA in healthy donors. The primer mix had 60 Vbeta and 13 Jbeta primers. Sequencing was performed with immunoSEQ multiplex PCR; in TCRdb, only in-frame clones are kept and a portion is missing. Altogether 90,000 to 120,000 clones are present, around 62% being singletons, with the ten largest covering approximately 3.9%. The source material was PBMCs. These receptor sequences come from a young man in good health and CMV-seropositive.

The chain carries TRBV12-2 and TRBJ2-5; the D call in the table, TRBD2, was not verified against the DNA. TRBV12-2 is designated a pseudogene. CDR3 size: 10 residues. For the CDR3, the DNA is TGTGCAAGTCGGACTAGCCTCCAGTACTTC. It encodes CASRTSLQYF.

The genes are TRBV7-8 and TRBJ1-1; TRBD1 is a possible D gene (5 bases). Per the germline V gene, CDR1 is SGHVS and CDR2 is FQNEAQ. This CDR3 is 17 amino acids long. V was trimmed by 5 bases and J by 0 bases, leaving 19 bases between them. As DNA, the CDR3 is TGTGCCAGCAGCATGTCCGGGGAGGCAGGGCTGAACACTGAAGCTTTCTTT. Its protein product is CASSMSGEAGLNTEAFF.

The genes are TRBV11-2 and TRBJ2-5; 7 bases align to TRBD2. Germline-derived CDR1 and CDR2 are SGHAT and FQNNGV. With 4 bases clipped from V and 5 bases from J, the junction kept 10 bases outside the gene matches. CDR3 length: 15 amino acids. Here the CDR3 DNA reads TGTGCCAGCAGCTCTACCTCGGGGAGGGGCGAGACCCAGTACTTC. Translated, it gives CASSSTSGRGETQYF.

The rearrangement links TRBV9 to TRBJ1-2; D is perhaps TRBD1 (6 bases). Germline V gene data show CDR1 as SGDLS and CDR2 as YYNGEE. The CDR3 extends over 14 amino acids. V dropped 0 bases and J dropped 0 bases, with 6 bases sitting between them. The CDR3 region has the DNA TGTGCCAGCAGCGTAGGGACAGCTAACTATGGCTACACCTTC. It encodes CASSVGTANYGYTF.

The chain combines TRBV19 with TRBJ1-1; 7 bases line up with TRBD1. Trimming removed 6 bases from V and 0 bases from J; junction bases left unmatched: 4. In germline, CDR1 is LNHDA, CDR2 SQIVND (reference sequence). The CDR3 is 14 amino acids. The CDR3 DNA follows: TGTGCCAGTAGCCAGACAGGGTTGAACACTGAAGCTTTCTTT. Translating gives CASSQTGLNTEAFF.

The chain combines TRBV4-1 with TRBJ2-5; 9 bases fit TRBD1. The J segment lost 5 bases and the V segment lost 4 bases, leaving 8 bases of the junction unmatched. Looked up from germline, CDR1 is MGHRA and CDR2 is YSYEKL. The CDR3 is made up of 15 amino acids. The CDR3 loop is CASSLWTGAGETQYF. Written as DNA, the CDR3 is TGCGCCAGCAGCCTATGGACAGGGGCTGGGGAGACCCAGTACTTC.